The 18 T cell receptor beta chains presented below share a single source sample, sequenced in a study of CD8 T cells in Susac syndrome. A quantity of about 0.45 to 1 ug RNA underwent reverse transcription using random hexamers. One entry per CDR3 protein, called by TCRdb with MiXCR from the immunoSEQ multiplex PCR reads. Of approximately 190,000 distinct CDR3 sequences in the sample, approximately 95% are singletons; the top ten hold approximately 0.098%. Sequenced: CD4+ T cells from PBMCs. The source is a human donor with Susac syndrome.

V is TRBV4-1 and J is TRBJ2-4; possible D gene TRBD1, 5 bases. The length of the CDR3 is 14 residues. Between the trimmed V and J ends, which lost 1 base and 7 bases, there was a span of 11 bases. Looked up from germline, CDR1 is MGHRA and CDR2 is YSYEKL. The DNA of the CDR3 is TGCGCCAGCAGCCAAGTTGGGCCAGGGAACATTCAGTACTTC. Encoded protein: CASSQVGPGNIQYF.

The chain links TRBV27 to TRBJ1-2; D perhaps matches TRBD1 (5 bases). V lost 4 bases and J lost 1, with 7 bases in between. Germline V gene lookup returns CDR1 MNHEY and CDR2 SMNVEV (reference sequence). The CDR3 consists of 13 residues. The CDR3 region is CASSSTVNYGYTF. Here the CDR3 DNA reads TGTGCCAGCAGTTCGACAGTTAACTATGGCTACACCTTC.

The V and J genes are TRBV19 and TRBJ1-5, with D uncertain. Germline-derived CDR1 and CDR2 are LNHDA and SQIVND (reference sequence). Trimming took off 3 bases at V and 6 bases at J, with 15 bases between the two ends. The CDR3 runs 15 residues. The CDR3 loop reads CASSMGRTVGQPQHF. CDR3 coding DNA: TGTGCCAGTAGTATGGGCCGGACGGTGGGTCAGCCCCAGCATTTT. The full variable domain, completed using reference TRBV19 and TRBJ1-5, is DGGITQSPKYLFRKEGQNVTLSCEQNLNHDAMYWYRQDPGQGLRLIYYSQIVNDFQKGDIAEGYSVSREKKESFPLTVTSAQKNPTAFYLCASSMGRTVGQPQHFGDGTRLSIL.

V is TRBV29-1 and J is TRBJ1-4; D gene unclear. Germline-derived CDR1 and CDR2 are SQVTM and ANQGSEA. The CDR3 has 11 amino acids. V shed 6 bases and J shed 8 bases, with 10 bases lying between them. The CDR3 loop reads CSVGQEEKLFF. The CDR3 coding sequence is TGCAGCGTAGGTCAGGAAGAAAAACTGTTTTTT.

CDR3 amino acids: CASTPNGANVLTF. The CDR3, as DNA: TGTGCCAGCACCCCCAATGGGGCCAACGTCCTGACTTTC. The chain recombines TRBV6-2 or TRBV6-3 with TRBJ2-6; D remains ambiguous. In germline, CDR1 is MNHEY, CDR2 SVGEGT. The CDR3 runs 13 residues. The V and J ends lost 7 bases and 3 bases respectively, with 7 bases between them.

In DNA form, the CDR3 reads TGTGCCAGCAGCGTAGGACAGGGAACGGTCGGCACAGATACGCAGTATTTT. Amino acids: CASSVGQGTVGTDTQYF. The chain has TRBV9 and TRBJ2-3; 7 nucleotides align to TRBD1. Germline CDR1 reads SGDLS; CDR2 reads YYNGEE. The ends lost 0 bases at V and 1 base at J; junction bases unmatched: 8. This CDR3 has 17 residues.

The genes are TRBV6-5 and TRBJ1-1; D unclear. The CDR3 contains 13 residues. The V end was cut by 2 bases, the J end by 5 bases, with 9 bases between. Per germline, CDR1 MNHEY and CDR2 SVGAGI. The CDR3 DNA follows: TGTGCCAGCAGTTACCCTGGGAGGACTGAAGCTTTCTTT. It yields the protein CASSYPGRTEAFF.

This chain connects TRBV20-1 to TRBJ2-3, with no clear D. Germline CDR1 and CDR2: DFQATT and SNEGSKA (reference sequence). Trimming removed 6 bases from V and 5 bases from J, with 15 bases in between. The CDR3 has 13 amino acids. CDR3 residues: CSAPLFGEDTQYF. The CDR3, as DNA: TGCAGTGCCCCCTTATTTGGAGAAGATACGCAGTATTTT.

A single count supports this clonotype. This chain links TRBV15 with TRBJ2-5; D unclear. The germline V gene has CDR1 LNHNV and CDR2 YYDKDF (reference sequence). V dropped 3 bases and J dropped 6 bases, with 11 bases sitting between them. The CDR3 length is 13 residues. The CDR3 region is CATSSEGAKTQYF. CDR3 in DNA: TGTGCCACCAGCAGTGAAGGAGCGAAGACCCAGTACTTC.

This chain connects TRBV9 to TRBJ1-3; D gene unclear. Germline assignment: CDR1 SGDLS and CDR2 YYNGEE. V was pared by 5 bases and J by 0 bases, with 12 bases between. The CDR3 length is 15 residues. CDR3 bases: TGTGCCAGCAGTACGGGGTCGGACTCTGGAAACACCATATATTTT. This codes for CASSTGSDSGNTIYF.

This chain links TRBV27 with TRBJ1-6; the match to TRBD1 covers 7 bases. The V segment lost 0 bases and the J segment 11 bases; nucleotides outside the gene matches: 13. The CDR3 spans 17 residues. Per germline, CDR1 MNHEY and CDR2 SMNVEV (reference sequence). The CDR3 coding sequence is TGTGCCAGCAGTTTATCCGGAGGGACAGCCCTTCGACCACCCCTCCACTTT. Its translation: CASSLSGGTALRPPLHF.

This clonotype was seen just once. The genes are TRBV29-1 and TRBJ2-3; 10 bases are a match to TRBD1. Germline loops: CDR1 SQVTM, CDR2 ANQGSEA. CDR3 size: 14 residues. With 8 bases clipped from V and 3 bases from J, the junction kept 8 bases outside the gene matches. DNA of the CDR3: TGCAGCCCAGAACGGACAGGGGGGACAGATACGCAGTATTTT. This gives the protein CSPERTGGTDTQYF.

The CDR3: CASRSTGSSGNTIYF. CDR3 in DNA: TGTGCCAGCAGGTCTACAGGGAGCTCTGGAAACACCATATATTTT. J is TRBJ1-3 and V is TRBV6-5; weak D call: TRBD1 (6 bases). The CDR3 has 15 residues. V dropped 6 bases and J dropped 0 bases, with 12 bases sitting between them. Germline values: CDR1 MNHEY, CDR2 SVGAGI.

The rearrangement uses TRBV11-1 and TRBJ2-1; the match to TRBD1 covers 9 bases. CDR1 and CDR2 (germline): SGHAT, FQDESV (reference sequence). The CDR3 is made up of 14 amino acids. Trimming cost V 5 bases and J 8 bases; bases outside gene matches: 7. CDR3 sequence reads: CASSPKDRGDEQFF. CDR3 nucleotides: TGTGCCAGCAGCCCAAAGGACAGGGGCGATGAGCAGTTCTTC.

The rearrangement links TRBV5-1 to TRBJ2-6; D uncertain. V lost 0 bases, J lost 0 bases, and 13 bases lay in between. CDR1 and CDR2 from the germline V gene are SGHRS and YFSETQ. The CDR3 is 18 residues long. The CDR3 DNA reads as TGCGCCAGCAGCTTGGCGGCCGCGCCGAGCTCTGGGGCCAACGTCCTGACTTTC. It codes for CASSLAAAPSSGANVLTF.

The chain uses TRBV6-6 and TRBJ1-1; TRBD1 is a possible D gene (6 bases). The germline V gene has CDR1 MNHNY and CDR2 SVGAGI (reference sequence). CDR3 length: 15 residues. V was shortened by 8 bases and J by 3 bases, with 19 bases between the two germline ends. The CDR3 here is CASPQGRGGDTEAFF. DNA of the CDR3: TGTGCCAGCCCCCAAGGCAGGGGCGGTGACACTGAAGCTTTCTTT.

The rearrangement uses TRBV20-1 and TRBJ2-2; TRBD1 is a possible D gene (5 bases). Germline V lookup: CDR1 DFQATT, CDR2 SNEGSKA (reference sequence). This CDR3 comprises 15 residues. Trimming left V 4 bases short and J 0 bases short, with 12 bases between. The CDR3: CSATSQGANTGELFF. In DNA form, the CDR3 reads TGCAGTGCTACCTCTCAAGGGGCGAACACCGGGGAGCTGTTTTTT.

This chain uses TRBV6-6 with TRBJ1-6; 7 bases fit TRBD1. There are 15 residues in the CDR3. Germline V gives CDR1 MNHNY, CDR2 SVGAGI (reference sequence). Trimming took 5 bases from V and 2 from J; bases not matched to a gene: 3. This chain's CDR3 is CASSEGTAYNSPLHF. The CDR3 coding sequence is TGTGCCAGCAGTGAGGGGACAGCCTATAATTCACCCCTCCACTTT.